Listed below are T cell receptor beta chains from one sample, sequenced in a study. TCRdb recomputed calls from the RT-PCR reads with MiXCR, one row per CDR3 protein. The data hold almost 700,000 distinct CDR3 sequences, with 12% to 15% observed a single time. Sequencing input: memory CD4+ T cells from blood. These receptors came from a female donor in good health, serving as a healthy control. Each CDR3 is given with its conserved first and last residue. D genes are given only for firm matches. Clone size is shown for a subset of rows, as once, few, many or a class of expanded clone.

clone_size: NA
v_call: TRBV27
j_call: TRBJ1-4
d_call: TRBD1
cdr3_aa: CASSWTGIVGEKLFF
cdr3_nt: TGTGCCAGCAGTTGGACAGGGATCGTGGGTGAAAAACTGTTTTTT

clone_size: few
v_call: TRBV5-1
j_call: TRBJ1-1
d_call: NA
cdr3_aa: CASSLDRVVGAFF
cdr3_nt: TGCGCCAGCAGCTTGGACAGGGTTGTAGGGGCTTTCTTT

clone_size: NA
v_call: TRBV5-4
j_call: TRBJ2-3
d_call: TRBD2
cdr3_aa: CASSSKAGGGTDTQYF
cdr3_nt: TGTGCCAGCAGCTCTAAAGCGGGAGGGGGGACAGATACGCAGTATTTT

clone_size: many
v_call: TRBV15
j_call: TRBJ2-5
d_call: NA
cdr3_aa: CATSFQGGETQYF
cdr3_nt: TGTGCCACCAGCTTTCAAGGGGGAGAGACCCAGTACTTC

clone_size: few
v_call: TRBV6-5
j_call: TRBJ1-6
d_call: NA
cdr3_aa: CASSYGRYNSPLHF
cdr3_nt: TGTGCCAGCAGTTACGGACGGTATAATTCACCCCTCCACTTT

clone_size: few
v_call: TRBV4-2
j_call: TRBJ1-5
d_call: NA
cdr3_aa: CASSPLDSNQPQHF
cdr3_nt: TGTGCCAGCAGCCCCTTGGACAGCAATCAGCCCCAGCATTTT

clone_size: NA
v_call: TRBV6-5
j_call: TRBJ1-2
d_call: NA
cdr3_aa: CASSYSGRNYGYTF
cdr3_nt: TGTGCCAGCAGTTACTCGGGCAGAAACTATGGCTACACCTTC

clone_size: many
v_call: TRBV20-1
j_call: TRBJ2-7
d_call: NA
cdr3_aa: CSARALSSGVLPSYEQYF
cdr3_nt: TGCAGTGCTAGAGCCCTTTCGTCAGGGGTACTACCCTCCTACGAGCAGTACTTC

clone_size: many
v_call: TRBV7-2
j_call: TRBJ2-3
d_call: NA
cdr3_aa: CASSPPGPTGQYF
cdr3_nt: TGTGCCAGCAGCCCTCCCGGACCCACAGGGCAGTATTTT

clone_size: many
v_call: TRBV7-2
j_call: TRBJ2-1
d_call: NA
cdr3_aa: CASSSRGGSYNEQFF
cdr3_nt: TGTGCCAGCAGCTCGAGGGGCGGCTCCTACAATGAGCAGTTCTTC

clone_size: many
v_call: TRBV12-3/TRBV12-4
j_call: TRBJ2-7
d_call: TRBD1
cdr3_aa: CASGNRGNYEQYF
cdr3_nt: TGTGCCAGCGGGAACAGGGGTAACTACGAGCAGTACTTC

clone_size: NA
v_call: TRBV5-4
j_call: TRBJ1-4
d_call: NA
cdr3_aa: CASSLELTDEKLFF
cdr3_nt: TGTGCCAGCAGCTTGGAACTTACGGATGAAAAACTGTTTTTT

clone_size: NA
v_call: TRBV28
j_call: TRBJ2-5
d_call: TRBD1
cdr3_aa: CASLDRVTQETQYF
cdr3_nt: TGTGCCAGCCTCGACAGGGTAACACAAGAGACCCAGTACTTC

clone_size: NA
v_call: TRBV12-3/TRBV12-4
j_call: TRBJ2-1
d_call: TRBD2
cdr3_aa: CASNPIAGESYNEQFF
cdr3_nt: TGTGCCAGCAATCCCATAGCGGGAGAAAGCTACAATGAGCAGTTCTTC

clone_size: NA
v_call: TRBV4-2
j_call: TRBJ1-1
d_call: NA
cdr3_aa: CASSHPTDSREAFF
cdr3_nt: TGTGCCAGCAGCCACCCAACGGACAGCCGAGAAGCTTTCTTT

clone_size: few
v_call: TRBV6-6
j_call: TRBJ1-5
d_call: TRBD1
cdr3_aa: CASSYSGQGAGQPQHF
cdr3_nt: TGTGCCAGCAGTTACTCGGGACAGGGGGCAGGTCAGCCCCAGCATTTT

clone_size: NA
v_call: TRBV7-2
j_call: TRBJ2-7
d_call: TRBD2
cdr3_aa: CASSLGPLGAGANYEQYF
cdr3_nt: TGTGCCAGCAGCTTAGGCCCCTTAGGAGCGGGAGCTAACTACGAGCAGTACTTC

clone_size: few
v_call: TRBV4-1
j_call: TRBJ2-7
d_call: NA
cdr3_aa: CASSQDPHRWQFYEQYF
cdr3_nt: TGCGCCAGCAGCCAAGATCCTCACAGGTGGCAATTCTACGAGCAGTACTTC

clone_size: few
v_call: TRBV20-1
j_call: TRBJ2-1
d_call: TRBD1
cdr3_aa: CSATDRRVRGQGHNEQFF
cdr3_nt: TGCAGTGCTACCGATAGGCGGGTACGAGGACAGGGACACAATGAGCAGTTCTTC

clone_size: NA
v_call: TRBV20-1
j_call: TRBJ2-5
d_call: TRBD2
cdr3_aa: CSAPPGLEETQYF
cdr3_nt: TGCAGTGCTCCGCCGGGACTAGAAGAGACCCAGTACTTC

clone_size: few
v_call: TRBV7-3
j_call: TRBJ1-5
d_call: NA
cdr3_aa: CASSSQTSAQPQHF
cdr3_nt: TGTGCCAGCAGCTCCCAAACGAGCGCTCAGCCCCAGCATTTT

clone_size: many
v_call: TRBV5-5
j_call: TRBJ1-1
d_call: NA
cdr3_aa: CASSSGRRNTEAFF
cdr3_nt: TGTGCCAGCAGCTCGGGACGTCGGAACACTGAAGCTTTCTTT

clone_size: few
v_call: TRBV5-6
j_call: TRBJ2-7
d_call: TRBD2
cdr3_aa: CASSMRGGNEDEQYF
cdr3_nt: TGTGCCAGCAGCATGCGGGGAGGGAATGAGGACGAGCAGTACTTC

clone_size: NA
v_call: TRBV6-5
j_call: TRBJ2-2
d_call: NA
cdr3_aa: CASSLGLHGSGIDTGELFF
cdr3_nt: TGTGCCAGCAGTTTAGGACTGCACGGGAGCGGTATCGACACCGGGGAGCTGTTTTTT

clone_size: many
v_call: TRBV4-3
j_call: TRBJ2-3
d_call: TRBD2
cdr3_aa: CASSQQLAGGTDTQYF
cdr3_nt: TGCGCCAGCAGCCAACAACTAGCGGGAGGCACAGATACGCAGTATTTT

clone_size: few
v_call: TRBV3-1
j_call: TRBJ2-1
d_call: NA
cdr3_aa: CASSQGYEQFF
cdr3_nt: TGTGCCAGCAGCCAAGGTTATGAGCAGTTCTTC

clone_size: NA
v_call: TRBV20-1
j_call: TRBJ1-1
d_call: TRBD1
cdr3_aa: CSASGQGALSNTEAFF
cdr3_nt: TGCAGTGCTTCCGGACAGGGCGCCCTCTCTAACACTGAAGCTTTCTTT

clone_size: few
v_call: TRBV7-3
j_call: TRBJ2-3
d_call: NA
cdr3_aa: CASSLMGHSTDTQYF
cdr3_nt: TGTGCCAGCAGCTTAATGGGACACAGCACAGATACGCAGTATTTT